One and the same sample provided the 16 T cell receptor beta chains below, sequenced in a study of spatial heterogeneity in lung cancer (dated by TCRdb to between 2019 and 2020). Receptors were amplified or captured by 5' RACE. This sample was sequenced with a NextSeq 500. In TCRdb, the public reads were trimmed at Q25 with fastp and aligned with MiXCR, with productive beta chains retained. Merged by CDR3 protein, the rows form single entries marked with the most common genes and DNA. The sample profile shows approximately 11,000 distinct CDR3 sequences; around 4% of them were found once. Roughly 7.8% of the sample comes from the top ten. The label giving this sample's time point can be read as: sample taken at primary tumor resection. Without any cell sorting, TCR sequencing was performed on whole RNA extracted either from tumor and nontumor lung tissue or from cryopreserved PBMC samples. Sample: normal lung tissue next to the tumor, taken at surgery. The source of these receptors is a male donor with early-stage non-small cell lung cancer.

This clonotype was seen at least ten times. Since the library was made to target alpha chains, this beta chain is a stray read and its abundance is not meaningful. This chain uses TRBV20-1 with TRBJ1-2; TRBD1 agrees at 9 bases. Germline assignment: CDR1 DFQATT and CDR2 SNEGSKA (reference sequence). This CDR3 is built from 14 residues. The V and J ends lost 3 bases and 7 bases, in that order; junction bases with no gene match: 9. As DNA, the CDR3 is TGCAGTGCTAGTTCCGGGACAGGGCGGTCTGGCTACACCTTC. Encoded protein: CSASSGTGRSGYTF.

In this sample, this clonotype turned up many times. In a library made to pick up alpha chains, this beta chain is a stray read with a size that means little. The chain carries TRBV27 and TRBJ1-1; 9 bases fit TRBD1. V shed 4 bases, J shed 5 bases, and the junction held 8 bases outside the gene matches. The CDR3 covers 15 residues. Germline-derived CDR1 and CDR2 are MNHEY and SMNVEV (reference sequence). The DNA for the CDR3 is TGTGCCAGCAGTTCCGGGACAGGGTCGAGGACTGAAGCTTTCTTT. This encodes CASSSGTGSRTEAFF.

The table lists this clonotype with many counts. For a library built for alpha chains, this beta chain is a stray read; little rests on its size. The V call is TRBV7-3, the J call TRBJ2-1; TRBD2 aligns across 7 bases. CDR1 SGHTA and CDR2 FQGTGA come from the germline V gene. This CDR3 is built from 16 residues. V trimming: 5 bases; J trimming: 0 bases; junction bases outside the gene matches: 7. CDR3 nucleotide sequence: TGTGCCAGCAGCCCCGTGGGGGGGAGCTCCTACAATGAGCAGTTCTTC. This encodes CASSPVGGSSYNEQFF.

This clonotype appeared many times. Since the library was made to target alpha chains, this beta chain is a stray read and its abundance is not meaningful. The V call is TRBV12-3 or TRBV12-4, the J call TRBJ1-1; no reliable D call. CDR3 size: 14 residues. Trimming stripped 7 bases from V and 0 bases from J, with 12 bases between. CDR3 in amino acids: CASTTDLMNTEAFF. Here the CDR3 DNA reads TGTGCCAGCACCACCGATTTGATGAACACTGAAGCTTTCTTT.

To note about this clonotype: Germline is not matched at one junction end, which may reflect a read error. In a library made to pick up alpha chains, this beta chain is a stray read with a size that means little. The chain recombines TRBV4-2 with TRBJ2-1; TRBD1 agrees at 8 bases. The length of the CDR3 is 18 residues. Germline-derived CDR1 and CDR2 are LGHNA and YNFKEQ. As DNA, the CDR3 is TGTTCCAGCAGCCAAGAAGGATACGGGACAGGTCTTTACAATGAGCAGTTCTTC. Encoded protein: CSSSQEGYGTGLYNEQFF.

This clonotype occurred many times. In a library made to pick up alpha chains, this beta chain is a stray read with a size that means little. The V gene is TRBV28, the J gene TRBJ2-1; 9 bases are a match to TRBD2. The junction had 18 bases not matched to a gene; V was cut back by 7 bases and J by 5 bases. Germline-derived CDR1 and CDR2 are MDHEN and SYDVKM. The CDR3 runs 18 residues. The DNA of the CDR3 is TGTGCCAGCATTAAACGGATGGGAGCTAGCGGGACTAACAATGAGCAGTTCTTC. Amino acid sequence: CASIKRMGASGTNNEQFF.

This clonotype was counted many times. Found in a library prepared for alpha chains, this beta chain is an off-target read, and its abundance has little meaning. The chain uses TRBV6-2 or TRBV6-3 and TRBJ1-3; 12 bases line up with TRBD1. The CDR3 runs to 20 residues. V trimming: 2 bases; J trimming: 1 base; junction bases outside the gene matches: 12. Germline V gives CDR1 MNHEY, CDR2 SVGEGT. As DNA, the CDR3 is TGTGCCAGCAGTTACCCGGGACAGGGGGCCTTTCGGCTATCTGGAAACACCATATATTTT. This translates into CASSYPGQGAFRLSGNTIYF.

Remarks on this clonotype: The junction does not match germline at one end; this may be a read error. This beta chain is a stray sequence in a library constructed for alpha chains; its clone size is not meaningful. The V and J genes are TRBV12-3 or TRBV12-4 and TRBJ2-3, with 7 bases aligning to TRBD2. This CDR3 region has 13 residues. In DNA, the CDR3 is TGTGCCAGCAGGACGACTAGCATAGATACGCAGTATTTT. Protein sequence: CASRTTSIDTQYF.

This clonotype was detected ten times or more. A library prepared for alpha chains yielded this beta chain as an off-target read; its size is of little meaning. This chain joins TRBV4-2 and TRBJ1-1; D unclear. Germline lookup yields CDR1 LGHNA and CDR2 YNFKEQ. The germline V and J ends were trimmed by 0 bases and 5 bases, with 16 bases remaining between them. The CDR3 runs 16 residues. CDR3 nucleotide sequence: TGTGCCAGCAGCCAAGAGGTCCGGGCCTTGGGGACTGAAGCTTTCTTT. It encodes CASSQEVRALGTEAFF.

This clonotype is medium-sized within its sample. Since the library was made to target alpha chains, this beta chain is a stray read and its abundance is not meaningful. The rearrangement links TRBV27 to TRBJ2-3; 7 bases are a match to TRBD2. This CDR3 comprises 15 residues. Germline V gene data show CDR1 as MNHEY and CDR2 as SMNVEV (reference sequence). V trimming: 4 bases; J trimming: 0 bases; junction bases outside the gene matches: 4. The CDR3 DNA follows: TGTGCCAGCAGTTCCTTTAGCGGGAGCACAGATACGCAGTATTTT. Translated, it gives CASSSFSGSTDTQYF.

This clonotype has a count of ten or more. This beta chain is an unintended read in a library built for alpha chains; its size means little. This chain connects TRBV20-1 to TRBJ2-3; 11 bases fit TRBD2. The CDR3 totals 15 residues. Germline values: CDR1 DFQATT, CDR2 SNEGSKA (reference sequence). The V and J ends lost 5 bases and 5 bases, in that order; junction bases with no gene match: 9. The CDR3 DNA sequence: TGCAGTGCTCATCCTAGCGGGGGGCCGAAAGATACGCAGTATTTT. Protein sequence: CSAHPSGGPKDTQYF.

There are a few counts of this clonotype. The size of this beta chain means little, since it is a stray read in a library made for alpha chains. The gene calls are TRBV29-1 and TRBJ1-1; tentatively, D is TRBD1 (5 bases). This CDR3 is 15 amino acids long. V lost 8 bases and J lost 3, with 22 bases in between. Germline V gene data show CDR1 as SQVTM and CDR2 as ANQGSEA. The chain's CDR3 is CSSRGVPGVHTEAFF. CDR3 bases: TGCAGCAGCCGGGGGGTCCCCGGAGTTCACACTGAAGCTTTCTTT. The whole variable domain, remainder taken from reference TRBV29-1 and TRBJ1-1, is SAVISQKPSRDICQRGTSLTIQCQVDSQVTMMFWYRQQPGQSLTLIATANQGSEATYESGFVIDKFPISRPNLTFSTLTVSNMSPEDSSIYLCSSRGVPGVHTEAFFGQGTRLTVV.

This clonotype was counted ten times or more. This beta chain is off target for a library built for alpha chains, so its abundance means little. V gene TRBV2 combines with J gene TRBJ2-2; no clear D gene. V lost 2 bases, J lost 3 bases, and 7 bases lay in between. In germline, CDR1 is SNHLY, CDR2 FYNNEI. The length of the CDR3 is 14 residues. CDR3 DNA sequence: TGTGCCAGCAGTGAAAAAAGGGACACCGGGGAGCTGTTTTTT. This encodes CASSEKRDTGELFF. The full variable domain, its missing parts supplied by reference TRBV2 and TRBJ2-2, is EPEVTQTPSHQVTQMGQEVILRCVPISNHLYFYWYRQILGQKVEFLVSFYNNEISEKSEIFDDQFSVERPDGSNFTLKIRSTKLEDSAMYFCASSEKRDTGELFFGEGSRLTVL.

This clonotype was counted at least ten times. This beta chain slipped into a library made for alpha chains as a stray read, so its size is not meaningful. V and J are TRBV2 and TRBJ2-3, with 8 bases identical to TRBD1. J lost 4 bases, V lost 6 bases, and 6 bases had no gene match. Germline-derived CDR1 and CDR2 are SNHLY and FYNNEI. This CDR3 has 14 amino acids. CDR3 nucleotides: TGTGCCAGCAGCACCGGGACAGGTCCAGATACGCAGTATTTT. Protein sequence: CASSTGTGPDTQYF.

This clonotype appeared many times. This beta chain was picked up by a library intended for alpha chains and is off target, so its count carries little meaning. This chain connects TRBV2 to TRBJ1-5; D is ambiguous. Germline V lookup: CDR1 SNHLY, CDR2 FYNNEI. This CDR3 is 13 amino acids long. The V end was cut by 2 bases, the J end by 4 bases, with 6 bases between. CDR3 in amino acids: CASSERANQPQHF. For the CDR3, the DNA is TGTGCCAGCAGTGAAAGGGCGAATCAGCCCCAGCATTTT.

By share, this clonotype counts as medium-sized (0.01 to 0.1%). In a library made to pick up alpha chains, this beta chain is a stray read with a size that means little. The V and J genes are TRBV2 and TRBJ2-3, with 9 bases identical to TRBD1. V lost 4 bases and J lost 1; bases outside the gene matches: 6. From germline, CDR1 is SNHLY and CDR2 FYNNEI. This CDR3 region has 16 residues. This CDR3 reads CASSAQGAAGTDTQYF. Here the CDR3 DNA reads TGTGCCAGCAGTGCACAGGGGGCGGCTGGCACAGATACGCAGTATTTT.